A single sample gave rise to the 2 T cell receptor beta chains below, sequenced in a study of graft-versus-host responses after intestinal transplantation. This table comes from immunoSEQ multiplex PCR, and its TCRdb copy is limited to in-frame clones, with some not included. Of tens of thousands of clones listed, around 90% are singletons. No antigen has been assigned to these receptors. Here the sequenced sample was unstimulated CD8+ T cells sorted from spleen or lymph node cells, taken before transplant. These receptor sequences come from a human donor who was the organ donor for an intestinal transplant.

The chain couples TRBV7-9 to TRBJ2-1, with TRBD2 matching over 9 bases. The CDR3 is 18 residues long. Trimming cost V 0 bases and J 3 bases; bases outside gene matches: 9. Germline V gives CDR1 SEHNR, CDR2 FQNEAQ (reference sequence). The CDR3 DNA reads TGTGCCAGCAGCTTAGCAATCGGGGGACTAGCTGGCTACAATGAGCAGTTCTTC. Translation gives CASSLAIGGLAGYNEQFF.

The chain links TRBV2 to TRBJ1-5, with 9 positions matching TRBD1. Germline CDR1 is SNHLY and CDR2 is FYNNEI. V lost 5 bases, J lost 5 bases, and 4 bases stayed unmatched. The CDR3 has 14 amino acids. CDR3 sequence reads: CASSWDREDQPQHF. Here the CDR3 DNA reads TGTGCCAGCAGTTGGGACAGGGAAGATCAGCCCCAGCATTTT.